These 12 T cell receptor beta chains share one sample of origin, sequenced in a study of chemoradiotherapy in HPV16-positive cancers. Assay used: immunoSEQ multiplex PCR; TCRdb lists only in-frame clones, some missing. The table includes roughly 20,000 clones, 80% to 95% detected once. Source: blood, taken from a patient who underwent chemoradiotherapy. The receptors originated from a human donor with HPV-associated anogenital cancer.

The CDR3 DNA reads as TGTGCCATCAGCCGAATGATAGCGGGGGCCGTCGCCTACGAGCAGTACTTC. Translating gives CAISRMIAGAVAYEQYF. V gene TRBV10-3 combines with J gene TRBJ2-7; 9 nucleotides line up with TRBD2. The CDR3 consists of 17 residues. Germline values: CDR1 ENHRY, CDR2 SYGVKD. V shed 6 bases and J 2 bases; nucleotides not matched to a gene: 14.

CDR3 sequence: CASSQELGLEPQHF. CDR3 nucleotide sequence: TGCGCCAGCAGCCAAGAATTAGGGTTGGAGCCCCAGCATTTT. This chain connects TRBV4-3 to TRBJ1-5; D is uncertain. Germline V gene lookup returns CDR1 LGHNA and CDR2 YSLEER. Trimming left V 0 bases short and J 8 bases short, with 11 bases between. The CDR3 is made up of 14 amino acids.

The genes are TRBV7-3 and TRBJ1-1; D may be TRBD1 (5 bases). CDR3 length: 13 amino acids. The ends were cut back, 5 bases at V and 1 base at J, with 8 bases in the middle. CDR1 and CDR2 (germline): SGHTA, FQGTGA. The DNA of the CDR3 is TGTGCCAGCAGCGAGGGACCGAACACTGAAGCTTTCTTT. It encodes CASSEGPNTEAFF.

This clone was recorded once. This chain links TRBV5-1 with TRBJ2-1, with D perhaps given as TRBD1 or TRBD2 (6 bases each). This CDR3 spans 12 amino acids. Germline V CDR1 and CDR2: SGHRS, YFSETQ. The V end was cut by 7 bases, the J end by 8 bases, with 13 bases between. The CDR3 spells CASSGGGDEQFF. In DNA, the CDR3 is TGCGCCAGCTCCGGAGGGGGTGATGAGCAGTTCTTC.

The table lists this clone with a count of one. The chain links TRBV15 to TRBJ1-2; D is unclear. Between the trimmed V and J ends, which lost 0 bases and 4 bases, there was a span of 12 bases. Germline lookup yields CDR1 LNHNV and CDR2 YYDKDF (reference sequence). The CDR3 is 15 amino acids. CDR3 DNA sequence: TGTGCCACCAGCAGAGATAAGGGATCGATCTATGGCTACACCTTC. It specifies CATSRDKGSIYGYTF.

The genes are TRBV15 and TRBJ2-2; D not resolved. This CDR3 is 15 amino acids long. With 0 bases removed from V and 6 bases from J, the gap between germline ends came to 11 bases. The germline V gene encodes CDR1 LNHNV and CDR2 YYDKDF (reference sequence). The CDR3 loop reads CATSRDRTRAGELFF. The CDR3 region has the DNA TGTGCCACCAGCAGAGATCGAACAAGGGCCGGGGAGCTGTTTTTT.

The J gene is TRBJ2-1, the V gene TRBV7-2, with 8 bases fitting TRBD2. The germline CDR1 and CDR2 sequences are SGHTA and FQGNSA. This CDR3 region has 15 residues. V gave up 5 bases and J gave up 7 bases; unmatched junction bases: 10. The CDR3 loop reads CASSQLLLAGNEQFF. As DNA, the CDR3 is TGTGCCAGCAGCCAACTCCTGTTAGCGGGGAATGAGCAGTTCTTC.

The V and J genes are TRBV5-6 and TRBJ1-2; D not resolved. There are 14 residues in the CDR3. Germline V gene lookup returns CDR1 SGHDT and CDR2 YYEEEE. The V and J ends lost 1 base and 3 bases respectively, with 10 bases between them. CDR3 DNA sequence: TGTGCCAGCAGCTTGATAGACGGATACTATGGCTACACCTTC. Translated: CASSLIDGYYGYTF.

The chain employs TRBV7-2 and TRBJ2-7, with D uncertain. This CDR3 has 14 residues. Between the trimmed V and J ends, which lost 2 bases and 1 base, there was a span of 9 bases. Per the germline V gene, CDR1 is SGHTA and CDR2 is FQGNSA. As DNA, the CDR3 is TGTGCCAGCAGCTTATCACCAGTGTCCTACGAGCAGTACTTC. Translated, it gives CASSLSPVSYEQYF. Full variable domain (remainder filled in from reference TRBV7-2 and TRBJ2-7): GAGVSQSPSNKVTEKGKDVELRCDPISGHTALYWYRQSLGQGLEFLIYFQGNSAPDKSGLPSDRFSAERTGGSVSTLTIQRTQQEDSAVYLCASSLSPVSYEQYFGPGTRLTVT.

The chain has TRBV7-3 and TRBJ1-6; no definite D call. CDR1 and CDR2 from the germline V gene are SGHTA and FQGTGA. V was shortened by 1 base and J by 4 bases, with 8 bases between the two germline ends. This CDR3 region has 15 residues. The DNA of the CDR3 is TGTGCCAGCAGCTTAAATCCCGGTTATAATTCACCCCTCCACTTT. Amino acids: CASSLNPGYNSPLHF. Full variable domain (rest looked up from reference TRBV7-3 and TRBJ1-6): GAGVSQTPSNKVTEKGKYVELRCDPISGHTALYWYRQSLGQGPEFLIYFQGTGAADDSGLPNDRFFAVRPEGSVSTLKIQRTERGDSAVYLCASSLNPGYNSPLHFGNGTRLTVT.

The chain links TRBV2 to TRBJ1-4; 9 bases line up with TRBD1. CDR3 length equals 19 residues. Germline V gives CDR1 SNHLY, CDR2 FYNNEI. V was clipped by 6 bases and J by 10 bases; unmatched bases: 24. As DNA, the CDR3 is TGTGCCAGCAGCCACCCCGGGACAGGGATAAATTGGCCCCTTGGAAAACTGTTTTTT. Translated, it gives CASSHPGTGINWPLGKLFF. The full variable domain, its missing parts supplied by reference TRBV2 and TRBJ1-4, is EPEVTQTPSHQVTQMGQEVILRCVPISNHLYFYWYRQILGQKVEFLVSFYNNEISEKSEIFDDQFSVERPDGSNFTLKIRSTKLEDSAMYFCASSHPGTGINWPLGKLFFGSGTQLSVL.

The J gene is TRBJ2-3, the V gene TRBV7-9; TRBD2 might be the D (5 bases). The V and J ends lost 1 base and 5 bases respectively, with 7 bases between them. The germline CDR1 and CDR2 sequences are SEHNR and FQNEAQ (reference sequence). This CDR3 has 13 amino acids. CDR3 sequence (DNA): TGTGCCAGCAGCTTAGTGGAGGTAGATACGCAGTATTTT. Translation gives CASSLVEVDTQYF.